This TCR beta chain was retrieved from a study of human T cells and chemical hapten exposure. The study's findings and limits: In comparison with controls, expanded TCRs gave rise to a significantly larger number of large CDR3 similarity clusters.

TCRdb ran MiXCR on the RACE reads and lists one entry per CDR3 protein. The profile shows approximately 90,000 distinct CDR3 sequences, 10% of them singletons. Regarding time point: patch test 1, 2 weeks after DPC sensitization. This sample's treatment: therapeutic diphenylcyclopropenone sensitization with weekly scalp DPC. A note on this clonotype: Its target is not known.

The V end lost 4 bases, the J end lost 1 base, and 15 bases lay between the germline ends. The length of the CDR3 is 16 residues. The TCR originated in a man in his forties with alopecia areata. Some clones in this sample may be carry-over from other donors' samples. Sequenced material: whole blood, taken in connection with sensitization to the hapten diphenylcyclopropenone (DPC). This chain connects TRBV12-3 or TRBV12-4 to TRBJ2-3; D remains unclear. The DNA for the CDR3 is TGTGCCAGCAGTTCTCCTGTCCAGCTAGGCACAGATACGCAGTATTTT. It codes for CASSSPVQLGTDTQYF.